This T cell receptor (beta chain) was captured by sequencing in a study of PD-L1 blockade in urothelial cancer. The wider study: When patients started atezolizumab in the mid-2010s, it was given at 1,200 mg intravenously every 3 weeks.

Regarding time point: peripheral blood 6 weeks after treatment start. This CDR3 region has 16 residues. J gave up 2 bases and V 4 bases, and 7 bases lay outside the gene matches. Germline V lookup: CDR1 SGHRS, CDR2 YFSETQ. Sequenced by immunoSEQ multiplex PCR; TCRdb stores in-frame clones only, minus some. Of approximately 110,000 clones listed, around 90% are singletons. This rearrangement joins TRBV5-1 to TRBJ1-3; 9 nucleotides line up with TRBD1. This receptor was taken from a man in his 60s with urothelial cancer. The sample here was PBMCs, taken around atezolizumab (anti-PD-L1) treatment. CDR3 protein: CASSTGQGVPGNTIYF. The CDR3 coding sequence is TGCGCCAGCAGCACGGGACAGGGAGTCCCTGGAAACACCATATATTTT.